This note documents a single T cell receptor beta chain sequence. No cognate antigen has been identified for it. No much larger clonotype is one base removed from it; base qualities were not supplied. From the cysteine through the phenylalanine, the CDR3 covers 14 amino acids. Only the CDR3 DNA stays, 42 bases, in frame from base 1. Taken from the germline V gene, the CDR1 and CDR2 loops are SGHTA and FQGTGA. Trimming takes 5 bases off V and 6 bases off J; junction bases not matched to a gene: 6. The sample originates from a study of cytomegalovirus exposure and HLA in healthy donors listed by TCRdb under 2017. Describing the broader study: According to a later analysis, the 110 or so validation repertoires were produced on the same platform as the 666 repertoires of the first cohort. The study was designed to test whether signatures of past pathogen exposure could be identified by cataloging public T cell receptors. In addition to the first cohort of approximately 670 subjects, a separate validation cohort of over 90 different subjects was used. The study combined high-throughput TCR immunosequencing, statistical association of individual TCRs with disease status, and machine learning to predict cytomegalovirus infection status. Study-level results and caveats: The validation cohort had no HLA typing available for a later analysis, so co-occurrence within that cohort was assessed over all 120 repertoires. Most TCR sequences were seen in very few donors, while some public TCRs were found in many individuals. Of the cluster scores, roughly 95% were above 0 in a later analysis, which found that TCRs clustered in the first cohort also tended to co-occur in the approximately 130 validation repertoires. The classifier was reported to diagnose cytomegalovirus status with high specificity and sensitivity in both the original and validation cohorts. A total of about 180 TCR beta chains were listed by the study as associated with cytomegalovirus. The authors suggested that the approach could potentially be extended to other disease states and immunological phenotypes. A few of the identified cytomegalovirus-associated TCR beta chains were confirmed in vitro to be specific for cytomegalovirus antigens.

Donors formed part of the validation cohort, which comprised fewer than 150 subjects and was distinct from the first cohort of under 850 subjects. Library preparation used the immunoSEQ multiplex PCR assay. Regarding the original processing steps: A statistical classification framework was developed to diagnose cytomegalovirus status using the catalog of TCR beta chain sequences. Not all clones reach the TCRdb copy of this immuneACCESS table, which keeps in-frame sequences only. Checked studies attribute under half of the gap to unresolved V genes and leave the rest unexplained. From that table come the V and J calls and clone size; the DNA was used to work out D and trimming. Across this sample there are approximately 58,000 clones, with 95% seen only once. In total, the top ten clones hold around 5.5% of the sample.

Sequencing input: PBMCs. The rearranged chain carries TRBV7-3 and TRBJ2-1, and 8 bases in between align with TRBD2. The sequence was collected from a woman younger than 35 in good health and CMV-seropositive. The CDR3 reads CASSPNGGANEQFF. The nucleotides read TGTGCCAGCAGCCCAAACGGGGGGGCCAATGAGCAGTTCTTC.